This is a list of T cell receptor beta chains from one sample in a study of blood T cells in healthy people across ages. A single record per CDR3 protein comes from TCRdb applying MiXCR to the 5' RACE reads. The table has about 640,000 distinct CDR3 sequences, under 65% seen once. The sample taken for sequencing was blood. Source of these receptors: a man aged 55 to 70 in good health. CDR3s include the opening cysteine and the closing phenylalanine or tryptophan. D genes are given only for firm matches. Clone size is not always given. Where it is, it says once, few, many or a class for expanded clones.

>TRBV21-1|TRBJ2-7|NA|NA
TGTGCCAGCACACAGGGGGCCCCCTACGAGCAGTACTTC
CASTQGAPYEQYF
>TRBV20-1|TRBJ2-4|TRBD2|few
TGCAGTGCTCGTGGAGGGCTAGCGGGGGCCCTGGGGGAGCAGTACTTC
CSARGGLAGALGEQYF
>TRBV20-1|TRBJ2-5|NA|few
TGCAGTGCTAGAGATAAAGGACAGCTCCTTCAAGAGACCCAGTACTTC
CSARDKGQLLQETQYF
>TRBV28|TRBJ2-5|NA|few
TGTGCCAGCAGATACCCAGGCCGCGGAGAGACCCAGTACTTC
CASRYPGRGETQYF
>TRBV7-6|TRBJ2-5|TRBD2|NA
TGTGCCAGCAGCTTAGCGCGACAGCGGGGGGAGACCCAGTACTTC
CASSLARQRGETQYF
>TRBV10-1|TRBJ2-2|NA|NA
TGCGCCAGCAGTGAGTCGTTACACACCGGGGAGCTGTTTTTT
CASSESLHTGELFF
>TRBV10-3|TRBJ2-5|NA|NA
TGTGCCATCAGTGAGTCGCAGCAAGCCCTCCAAGAGACCCAGTACTTC
CAISESQQALQETQYF
>TRBV12-5|TRBJ2-5|TRBD1|NA
TGTGCTAGTGGTTTTTCAAGCTCCCGGGACAGGGAGGAGACCCAGTACTTC
CASGFSSSRDREETQYF
>TRBV2|TRBJ1-1|TRBD1|NA
TGTGCCAGCAGTGGAGACAGGGCGAACACTGAAGCTTTCTTT
CASSGDRANTEAFF
>TRBV6-5|TRBJ1-2|NA|NA
TGTGCCAGCAGTTACTCGGGGGCCACTAACTATGGCTACACCTTC
CASSYSGATNYGYTF
>TRBV12-3/TRBV12-4|TRBJ1-6|NA|NA
TGTGCCAGCAGTTTAAATACAGGAGGTAATTCACCCCTCCACTTT
CASSLNTGGNSPLHF
>TRBV28|TRBJ1-4|NA|NA
TGTGCCAGCAGCCTAAAGGGGGGGCTTAGAGAAAAACTGTTTTTT
CASSLKGGLREKLFF
>TRBV6-5|TRBJ2-1|TRBD1|NA
TGTGCCAGCAGTAGGGGACAGGGGGGCGATGAGCAGTTCTTC
CASSRGQGGDEQFF